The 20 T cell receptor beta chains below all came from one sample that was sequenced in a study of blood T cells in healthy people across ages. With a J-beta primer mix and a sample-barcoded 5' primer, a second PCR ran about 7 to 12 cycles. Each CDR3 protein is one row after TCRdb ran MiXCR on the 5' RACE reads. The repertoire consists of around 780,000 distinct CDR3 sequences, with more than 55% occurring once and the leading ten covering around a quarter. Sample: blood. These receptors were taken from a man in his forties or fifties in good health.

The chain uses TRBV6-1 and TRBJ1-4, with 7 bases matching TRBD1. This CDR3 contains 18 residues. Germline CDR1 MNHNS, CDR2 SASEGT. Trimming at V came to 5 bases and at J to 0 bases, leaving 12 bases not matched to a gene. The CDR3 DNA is TGTGCCAGCAGTCTGGGCGGGGACAGCTATTCAACTAATGAAAAACTGTTTTTT. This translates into CASSLGGDSYSTNEKLFF.

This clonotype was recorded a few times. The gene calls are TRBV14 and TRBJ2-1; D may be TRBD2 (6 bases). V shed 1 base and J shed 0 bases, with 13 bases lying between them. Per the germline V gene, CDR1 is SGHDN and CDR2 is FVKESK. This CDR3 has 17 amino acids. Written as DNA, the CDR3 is TGTGCCAGCAGCCAAGTGAAGGGACTCCCCTCCTACAATGAGCAGTTCTTC. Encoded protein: CASSQVKGLPSYNEQFF.

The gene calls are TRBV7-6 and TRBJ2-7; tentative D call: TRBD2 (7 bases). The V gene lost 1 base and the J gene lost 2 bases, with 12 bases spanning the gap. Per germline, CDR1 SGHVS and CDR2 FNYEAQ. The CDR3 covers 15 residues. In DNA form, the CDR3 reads TGTGCCAGCAGCTTAGAGGGAGGGGGGACCTACGAGCAGTACTTC. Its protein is CASSLEGGGTYEQYF.

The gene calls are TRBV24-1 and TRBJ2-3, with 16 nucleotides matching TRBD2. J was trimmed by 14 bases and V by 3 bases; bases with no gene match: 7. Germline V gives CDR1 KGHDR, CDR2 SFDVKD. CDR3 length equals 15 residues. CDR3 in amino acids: CATSDTGTSGRALYF. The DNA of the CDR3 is TGTGCCACCAGTGATACCGGGACTAGCGGGAGGGCCCTGTATTTT.

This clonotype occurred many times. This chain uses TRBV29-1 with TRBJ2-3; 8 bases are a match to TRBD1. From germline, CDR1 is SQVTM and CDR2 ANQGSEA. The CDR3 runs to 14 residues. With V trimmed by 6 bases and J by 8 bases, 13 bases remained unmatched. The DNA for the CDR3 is TGCAGCGTACCCGGGACAGGAGTATCTGGTACGCAGTATTTT. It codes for CSVPGTGVSGTQYF.

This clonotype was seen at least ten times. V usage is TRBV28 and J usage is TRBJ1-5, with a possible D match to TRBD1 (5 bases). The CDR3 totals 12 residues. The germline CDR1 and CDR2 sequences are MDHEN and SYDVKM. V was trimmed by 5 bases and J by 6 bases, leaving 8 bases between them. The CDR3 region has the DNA TGTGCCAGCAGTCAGGGTGGTCAGCCCCAGCATTTT. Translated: CASSQGGQPQHF.

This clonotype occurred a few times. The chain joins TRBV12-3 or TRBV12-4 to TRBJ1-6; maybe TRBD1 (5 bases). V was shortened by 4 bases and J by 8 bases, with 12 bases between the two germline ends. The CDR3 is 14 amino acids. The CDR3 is CASSWPGTDSPLHF. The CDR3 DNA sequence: TGTGCCAGCAGTTGGCCGGGGACGGATTCACCCCTCCACTTT.

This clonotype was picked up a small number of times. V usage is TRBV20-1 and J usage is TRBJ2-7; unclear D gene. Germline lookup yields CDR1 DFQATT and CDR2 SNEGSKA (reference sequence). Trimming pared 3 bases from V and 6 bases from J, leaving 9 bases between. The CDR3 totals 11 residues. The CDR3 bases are TGCAGTGCTAGTTACCGCTCCGAGCAGTACTTC. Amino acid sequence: CSASYRSEQYF.

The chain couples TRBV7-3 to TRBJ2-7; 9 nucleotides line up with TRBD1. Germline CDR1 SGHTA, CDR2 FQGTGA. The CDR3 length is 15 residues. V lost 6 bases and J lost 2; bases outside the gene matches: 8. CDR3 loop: CASSIAGTGPYEQYF. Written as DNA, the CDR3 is TGTGCCAGCAGTATAGCCGGGACAGGGCCCTACGAGCAGTACTTC.

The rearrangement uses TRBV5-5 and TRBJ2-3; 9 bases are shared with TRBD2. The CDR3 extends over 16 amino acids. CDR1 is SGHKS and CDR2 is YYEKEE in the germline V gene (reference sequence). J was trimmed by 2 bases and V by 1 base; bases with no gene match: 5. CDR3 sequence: CASSLSSSGNTDTQYF. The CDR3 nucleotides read TGTGCCAGCAGCTTGTCTTCTAGCGGGAACACAGATACGCAGTATTTT.

In nucleotides, the CDR3 is TGTGCCAGCAGCGTAGATGGGAGGGTTGGCCAAGAGACCCAGTACTTC. Translating gives CASSVDGRVGQETQYF. The V and J genes are TRBV9 and TRBJ2-5; 7 bases fit TRBD2. CDR1 SGDLS and CDR2 YYNGEE come from the germline V gene. The CDR3 loop spans 16 amino acids. Germline trimming cut 0 bases from V and 1 base from J; bases unmatched to any gene: 6.

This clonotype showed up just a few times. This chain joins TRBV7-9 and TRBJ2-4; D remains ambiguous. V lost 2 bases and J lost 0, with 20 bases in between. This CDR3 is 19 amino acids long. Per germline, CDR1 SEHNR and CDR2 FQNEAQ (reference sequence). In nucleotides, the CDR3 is TGTGCCAGCAGCTTACCGGCTAACCACCTGACCCTAGCCAAAAACATTCAGTACTTC. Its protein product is CASSLPANHLTLAKNIQYF.

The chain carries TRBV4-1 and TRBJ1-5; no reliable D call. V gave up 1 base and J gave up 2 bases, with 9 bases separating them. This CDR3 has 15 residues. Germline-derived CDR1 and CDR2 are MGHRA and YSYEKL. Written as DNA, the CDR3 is TGCGCCAGCAGCCAAGTTCCCGGGGGCAATCAGCCCCAGCATTTT. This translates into CASSQVPGGNQPQHF.

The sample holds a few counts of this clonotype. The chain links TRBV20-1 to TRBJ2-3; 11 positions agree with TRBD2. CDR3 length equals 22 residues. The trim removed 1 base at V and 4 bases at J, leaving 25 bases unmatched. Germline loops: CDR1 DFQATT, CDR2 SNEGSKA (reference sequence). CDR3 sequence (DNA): TGCAGTGCTAGAGCGCTTACGCTAGCGGGGGGCGGGACCAAACATCTTCCAGATACGCAGTATTTT. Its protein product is CSARALTLAGGGTKHLPDTQYF.

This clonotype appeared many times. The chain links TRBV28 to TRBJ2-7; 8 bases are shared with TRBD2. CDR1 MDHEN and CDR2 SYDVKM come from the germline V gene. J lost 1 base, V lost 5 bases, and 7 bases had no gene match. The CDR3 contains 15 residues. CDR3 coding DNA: TGTGCCAGCAGTCGCAGCGGGAGCGGATCCTACGAGCAGTACTTC. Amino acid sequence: CASSRSGSGSYEQYF. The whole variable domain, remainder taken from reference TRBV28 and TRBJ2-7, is DVKVTQSSRYLVKRTGEKVFLECVQDMDHENMFWYRQDPGLGLRLIYFSYDVKMKEKGDIPEGYSVSREKKERFSLILESASTNQTSMYLCASSRSGSGSYEQYFGPGTRLTVT.

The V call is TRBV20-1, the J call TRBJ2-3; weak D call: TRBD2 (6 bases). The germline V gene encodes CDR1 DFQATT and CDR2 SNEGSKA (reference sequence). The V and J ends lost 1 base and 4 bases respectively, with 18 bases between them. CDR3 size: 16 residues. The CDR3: CSARAIMRGDSDTQYF. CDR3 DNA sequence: TGCAGTGCTAGAGCCATAATGCGGGGTGATTCAGATACGCAGTATTTT.

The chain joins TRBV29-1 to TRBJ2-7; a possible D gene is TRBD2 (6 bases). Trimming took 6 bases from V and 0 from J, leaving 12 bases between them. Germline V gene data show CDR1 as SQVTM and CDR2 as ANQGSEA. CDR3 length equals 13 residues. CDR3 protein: CSVTGSSSYEQYF. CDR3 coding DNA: TGCAGCGTGACCGGGAGCTCCTCCTACGAGCAGTACTTC.

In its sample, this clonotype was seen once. CDR3 amino acids: CASSVAPESLSGANVLTF. CDR3 nucleotide sequence: TGTGCCAGCAGCGTAGCTCCGGAGTCACTCTCTGGGGCCAACGTCCTGACTTTC. This sequence joins TRBV9 and TRBJ2-6; D gene ambiguous. CDR3 length equals 18 residues. The V and J ends lost 0 bases and 0 bases respectively, with 13 bases between them. The V gene's germline CDR1 is SGDLS and CDR2 YYNGEE.

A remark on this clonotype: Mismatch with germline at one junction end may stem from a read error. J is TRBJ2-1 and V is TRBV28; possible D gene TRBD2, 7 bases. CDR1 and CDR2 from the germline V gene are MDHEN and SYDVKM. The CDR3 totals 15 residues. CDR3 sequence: CASSVRGGNHNGQFF. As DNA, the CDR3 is TGTGCCAGCAGCGTCAGGGGAGGGAATCACAATGGGCAGTTCTTC.

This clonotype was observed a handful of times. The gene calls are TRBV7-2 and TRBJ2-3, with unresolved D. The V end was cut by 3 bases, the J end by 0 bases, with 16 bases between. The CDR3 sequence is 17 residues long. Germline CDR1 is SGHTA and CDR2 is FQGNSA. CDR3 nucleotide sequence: TGTGCCAGCAGCTTTCGGGCGGCTCTTACTAGCACAGATACGCAGTATTTT. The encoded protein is CASSFRAALTSTDTQYF.